This T cell receptor (beta chain) was documented in a study of identical twins. V gave up 4 bases and J gave up 5 bases, with 11 bases separating them. Germline V gives CDR1 DFQATT, CDR2 SNEGSKA (reference sequence). This CDR3 contains 12 residues. There are many counts of this clonotype. TCRdb fed the 5' RACE reads into MiXCR, producing one record per CDR3 protein. In the table there are 640,000 or so distinct CDR3 sequences, around 5.7% of which are singletons. This TCR came from a man younger than 30 in good health. V is TRBV20-1 and J is TRBJ2-5; tentatively, D is TRBD1 (6 bases). Sample: naive T cells sorted from blood. CDR3 protein: CSANEGVETQYF. CDR3 nucleotides: TGCAGTGCTAATGAGGGGGTGGAGACCCAGTACTTC.